This TCR beta chain was captured by sequencing in a study of blood T cell repertoires in COVID-19. Study summary: The study drew acute and convalescent COVID-19 samples from the United States, Italy and Spain.

Assay: immunoSEQ multiplex PCR; the TCRdb copy retains only in-frame clones and omits some. The data hold 280,000 or so clones, with approximately 85% observed a single time. Germline V lookup: CDR1 LGHNA, CDR2 YSLEER. The CDR3 is made up of 17 amino acids. V was pared by 0 bases and J by 0 bases, with 12 bases between. The receptor was derived from a man aged 25 to 40 who had recovered from COVID-19. J is TRBJ1-5 and V is TRBV4-3; possible D gene TRBD1, 5 bases. Sequencing was carried out using PBMCs or T cells enriched from blood (not recorded which). This CDR3 is CASSQDGPQGSNQPQHF. The DNA for the CDR3 is TGCGCCAGCAGCCAAGACGGGCCGCAGGGTAGCAATCAGCCCCAGCATTTT.